This T cell receptor (beta chain) was identified in a study of blood T cell repertoires in COVID-19. Study-level information: Acute and convalescent COVID-19 specimens originated in the United States, Italy and Spain. PBMCs, B-cell-depleted T cells, or T cells provided the cDNA or gDNA that made up the material.

The CDR3 loop spans 15 amino acids. Trimming removed 3 bases from V and 7 bases from J; junction bases left unmatched: 2. Germline values: CDR1 LGHNA, CDR2 YSLEER. Methods used by the authors: Nucleated cell counts were estimated from reference gene primer amplification. This table comes from immunoSEQ multiplex PCR, and its TCRdb copy is limited to in-frame clones, with some not included. The V and J calls and the clone size are those of that table, but D and trimming were determined from the DNA. The table includes about 260,000 clones, approximately 83% detected once. This clone was seen once. The chain employs TRBV4-3 and TRBJ2-2; 13 nucleotides align to TRBD2. This TCR derives from a woman in her fifties or sixties who had recovered from COVID-19. Sequencing was performed on peripheral blood. CDR3 protein: CASSQGTSGDGELFF. The CDR3 nucleotides are TGCGCCAGCAGCCAGGGGACTAGCGGGGACGGGGAGCTGTTTTTT.